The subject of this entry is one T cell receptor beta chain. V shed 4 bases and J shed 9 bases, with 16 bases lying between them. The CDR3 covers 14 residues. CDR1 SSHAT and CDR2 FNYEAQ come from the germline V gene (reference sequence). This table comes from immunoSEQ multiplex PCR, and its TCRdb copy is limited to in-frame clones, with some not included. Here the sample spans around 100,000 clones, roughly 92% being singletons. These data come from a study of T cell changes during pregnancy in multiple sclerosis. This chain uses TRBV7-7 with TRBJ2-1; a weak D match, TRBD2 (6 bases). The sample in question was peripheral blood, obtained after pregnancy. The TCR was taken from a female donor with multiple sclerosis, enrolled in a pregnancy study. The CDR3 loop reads CASSSGLFGGEQFF. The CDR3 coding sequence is TGTGCCAGCAGCTCGGGACTTTTCGGGGGTGAGCAGTTCTTC.